Listed here are 6 T cell receptor beta chains from one sample, sequenced in a study of blood T cell repertoires in COVID-19. Here immunoSEQ multiplex PCR was the method, and the copy in TCRdb shows in-frame clones only, minus some. The sample has 140,000 to 150,000 clones; roughly four fifths are singletons. Input material: peripheral blood. Receptors originate from a human donor with acute or convalescent COVID-19. The donor label of this sample is uncertain.

This chain joins TRBV7-2 and TRBJ2-5; possibly TRBD1 for D (6 bases). V lost 5 bases and J 4 bases, leaving 17 bases between the germline ends. Germline V CDR1 and CDR2: SGHTA, FQGNSA. CDR3 size: 15 residues. The CDR3 reads CASSPGRQAGETQYF. The CDR3 DNA reads TGTGCCAGCAGCCCCGGGCGACAGGCCGGAGAGACCCAGTACTTC.

V and J are TRBV5-1 and TRBJ2-3; 12 nucleotides agree with TRBD2. This CDR3 has 20 amino acids. V lost 4 bases and J lost 0; bases outside the gene matches: 15. CDR1 is SGHRS, CDR2 YFSETQ, per germline. CDR3 nucleotides: TGCGCCAGCAGCCTCCAGACTAGCGGGGGCCTAAATCCTAGCACAGATACGCAGTATTTT. Its protein is CASSLQTSGGLNPSTDTQYF. Complete variable domain (other parts from reference TRBV5-1 and TRBJ2-3): KAGVTQTPRYLIKTRGQQVTLSCSPISGHRSVSWYQQTPGQGLQFLFEYFSETQRNKGNFPGRFSGRQFSNSRSEMNVSTLELGDSALYLCASSLQTSGGLNPSTDTQYFGPGTRLTVL.

The chain carries TRBV5-8 and TRBJ1-5, with 7 bases that match TRBD1. CDR1 and CDR2 from the germline V gene are SGHTS and YDEGEE. This CDR3 is built from 16 residues. V lost 2 bases, J lost 4 bases, and 9 bases stayed unmatched. CDR3 region: CASSFLGRGLNQPQHF. CDR3 sequence (DNA): TGTGCCAGCAGCTTTTTAGGCAGGGGGTTGAATCAGCCCCAGCATTTT.

The chain uses TRBV7-3 and TRBJ2-7; the D gene is possibly TRBD1 (5 bases). V was cut by 8 bases and J by 1 base, with 18 bases left in between. The CDR3 has 15 residues. Per germline, CDR1 SGHTA and CDR2 FQGTGA. The CDR3 region is CASSLDAGWSYEQYF. Here the CDR3 DNA reads TGTGCCAGCTCTCTTGACGCAGGGTGGTCCTACGAGCAGTACTTC.

The chain has TRBV11-3 and TRBJ2-7; TRBD1 matches 7 bases. CDR1 and CDR2 (germline): SGHNT, YENEEA. The CDR3 contains 12 residues. Trimming took 5 bases from V and 5 from J; bases not matched to a gene: 3. The CDR3 nucleotides read TGTGCCAGCAGCGAAGGGGGCGACGAGCAGTACTTC. This sequence encodes CASSEGGDEQYF.

This clone was picked up one time. The chain recombines TRBV25-1 with TRBJ1-2; tentatively, D is TRBD1 (5 bases). Germline values: CDR1 MGHDK, CDR2 SYGVNS. Trimming took 4 bases from V and 1 from J, leaving 10 bases between them. The length of the CDR3 is 14 residues. This CDR3 is CASSGLGGNYGYTF. CDR3 DNA sequence: TGTGCCAGCAGTGGGCTCGGGGGTAACTATGGCTACACCTTC.